The rows below give T cell receptor beta chains drawn from one sample of a study of blood T cell repertoires in COVID-19. The table came from immunoSEQ multiplex PCR; TCRdb's copy has only in-frame clones and leaves some out. The sample lists approximately 100,000 clones; about 91% were seen once. Sequenced sample: peripheral blood. All receptors derive from a man between 45 and 60 years old with acute or convalescent COVID-19. The CDR3 runs from the conserved cysteine through the conserved F or W. D genes are given only for firm matches. Only some rows state a clone size, as once, few, many or a class for expanded clones.

J: TRBJ2-7; V: TRBV28; D: TRBD1; size: NA; CDR3: CASSLFLPPDRGAYEQYF; DNA: TGTGCCAGCAGTTTATTCCTCCCTCCGGACAGGGGGGCGTACGAGCAGTACTTC
J: TRBJ1-1; V: TRBV18; D: NA; size: NA; CDR3: CASSWDFMNTEAFF; DNA: TGTGCCAGCTCATGGGACTTTATGAACACTGAAGCTTTCTTT
J: TRBJ1-5; V: TRBV19; D: NA; size: NA; CDR3: CASSSQDNQPQHF; DNA: TGTGCCAGTAGTTCACAGGACAATCAGCCCCAGCATTTT
J: TRBJ1-1; V: TRBV19; D: NA; size: NA; CDR3: CASSMEGMRAFF; DNA: TGTGCCAGTAGTATGGAGGGTATGAGGGCTTTCTTT
J: TRBJ2-7; V: TRBV5-4; D: TRBD2; size: NA; CDR3: CASSLEIAGAPYEQYF; DNA: TGTGCCAGCAGCTTGGAGATAGCGGGGGCCCCCTACGAGCAGTACTTC
J: TRBJ1-2; V: TRBV12-5; D: NA; size: NA; CDR3: CASGLGAVPYGYTF; DNA: TGTGCTAGTGGTCTTGGGGCAGTCCCCTATGGCTACACCTTC
J: TRBJ1-5; V: TRBV27; D: NA; size: once; CDR3: CASSLGRYGSNQPQHF; DNA: TGTGCCAGCAGCTTAGGGAGGTACGGTAGCAATCAGCCCCAGCATTTT
J: TRBJ1-1; V: TRBV11-2; D: NA; size: NA; CDR3: CASQKGTEAFF; DNA: TGTGCCAGTCAAAAGGGGACTGAAGCTTTCTTT
J: TRBJ1-5; V: TRBV6-1; D: NA; size: NA; CDR3: CASSEALLGDQPQHF; DNA: TGTGCCAGCAGTGAAGCTTTACTAGGAGATCAGCCCCAGCATTTT
J: TRBJ2-7; V: TRBV2; D: NA; size: NA; CDR3: CASSGQGLKGEQYF; DNA: TGTGCCAGCAGTGGCCAGGGGCTGAAGGGCGAGCAGTACTTC
J: TRBJ1-2; V: TRBV6-5; D: TRBD1; size: once; CDR3: CASSSPGQAIYGYTF; DNA: TGTGCCAGCAGTTCTCCCGGACAGGCCATCTATGGCTACACCTTC
J: TRBJ1-6; V: TRBV6-5; D: TRBD1; size: NA; CDR3: CASSYNRQGDSPLHF; DNA: TGTGCCAGCAGTTACAATAGACAGGGAGATTCACCCCTCCACTTT
J: TRBJ1-5; V: TRBV30; D: NA; size: NA; CDR3: CAWSSGFRGGQPQHF; DNA: TGTGCCTGGAGTAGTGGTTTCAGGGGTGGGCAGCCCCAGCATTTT
J: TRBJ2-3; V: TRBV9; D: TRBD1; size: NA; CDR3: CASSLRTGRTDTQYF; DNA: TGTGCCAGCAGCCTGAGGACAGGGCGCACAGATACGCAGTATTTT
J: TRBJ2-7; V: TRBV19; D: TRBD1; size: once; CDR3: CASTLGVGTDIYEQYF; DNA: TGTGCCAGTACCCTCGGAGTCGGGACAGATATCTACGAGCAGTACTTC
J: TRBJ1-1; V: TRBV10-3; D: TRBD1; size: NA; CDR3: CAITPQGGTEAFF; DNA: TGTGCCATCACCCCCCAGGGGGGCACTGAAGCTTTCTTT
J: TRBJ1-6; V: TRBV19; D: NA; size: NA; CDR3: CASMEGNNSPLHF; DNA: TGTGCCAGTATGGAGGGAAACAATTCACCCCTCCACTTT
J: TRBJ2-3; V: TRBV27; D: TRBD1; size: once; CDR3: CASSQGDRSTDTQYF; DNA: TGTGCCAGCAGCCAAGGGGACAGAAGCACAGATACGCAGTATTTT